This T cell receptor beta chain emerged from a study of blood T cell repertoires in COVID-19. Study as a whole: PBMCs, B-cell-depleted T cells, or T cells were the source of the cDNA or gDNA that made up the material.

The germline CDR1 and CDR2 sequences are LNHDA and SQIVND (reference sequence). The germline V and J ends were trimmed by 3 bases and 4 bases, with 13 bases remaining between them. This CDR3 contains 15 residues. The assay was immunoSEQ multiplex PCR, and TCRdb's table has in-frame clones only and misses some. This sample has approximately 240,000 clones, with roughly 90% found just once. The TCR originated in a woman in her forties who had recovered from COVID-19. Specimen: peripheral blood. The chain is built from TRBV19 and TRBJ2-1, with D possibly matching TRBD2 (7 bases). CDR3 in amino acids: CASSIMGGGYNEQFF. In DNA form, the CDR3 reads TGTGCCAGTAGTATCATGGGAGGGGGGTACAATGAGCAGTTCTTC.